The sample holds many counts of the clone carrying this T cell receptor beta chain. A junction boundary mismatches the germline segment, possibly from a read error. This entry comes from a study of T cells in Graves' hyperthyroidism and ophthalmopathy. In the study overall: The blood sample was taken at first diagnosis, before treatment began.

The authors took PBMCs from 10 ml fresh peripheral blood. RNA transcripts served as the template for amplifying TCR beta CDR3 regions. First-round RT-PCR with HTBI primers amplified the TCR CDR3 region. TCRdb ran MiXCR on the multiplex PCR reads and lists one entry per CDR3 protein. The data contain roughly 510,000 distinct CDR3 sequences, around 21% of them seen just once; the ten biggest clones take up around a quarter. This TCR derives from a young man with Graves' hyperthyroidism. Sequenced input: blood.

The CDR3 DNA is TGCGCCAGCAGCTTAAACTCTGGGGCCAACGTCCTGACTTTC. Its translation: CASSLNSGANVLTF. V gene TRBV7-3 combines with J gene TRBJ2-6; no clear D. Germline V gene sequence: CDR1 SGHTA, CDR2 FQGTGA. This CDR3 is built from 14 residues.